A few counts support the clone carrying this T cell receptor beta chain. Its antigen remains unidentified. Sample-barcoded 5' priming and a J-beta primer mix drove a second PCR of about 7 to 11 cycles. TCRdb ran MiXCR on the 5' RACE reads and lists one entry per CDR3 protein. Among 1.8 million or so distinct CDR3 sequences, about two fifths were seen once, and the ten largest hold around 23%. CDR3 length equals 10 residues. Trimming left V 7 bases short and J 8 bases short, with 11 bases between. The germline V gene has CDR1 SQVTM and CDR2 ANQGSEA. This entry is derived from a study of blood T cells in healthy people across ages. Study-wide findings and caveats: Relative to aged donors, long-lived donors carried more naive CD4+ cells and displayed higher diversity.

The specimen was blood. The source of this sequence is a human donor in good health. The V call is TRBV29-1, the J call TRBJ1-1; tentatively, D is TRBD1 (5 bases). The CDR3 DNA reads TGCAGCGCCCGAGAGGGGGAAGCTTTCTTT. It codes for CSAREGEAFF.